The rows below give T cell receptor beta chains drawn from one sample of a study of OX40 agonist ivuxolimab in advanced cancers. The protocol was immunoSEQ multiplex PCR, while the TCRdb copy is restricted to in-frame clones and leaves out a portion. Of under 25,000 clones in the sample, over 60% were seen once. This specimen was CD4+ or CD8+ T cells sorted from blood, taken in a trial of the OX40 agonist ivuxolimab. The receptors derive from an adult with an advanced solid tumor such as melanoma, head and neck, liver or kidney cancer. Each CDR3 is given with its conserved first and last residue. Not all rows give a size; the values are once, few, many and, for expanded clones, a class.

v_call	clone_size	j_call	cdr3_aa
TRBV15	-	TRBJ2-7	CATSVAPGLPPYEQYF
TRBV5-6	-	TRBJ1-5	CASSRTGDQPQHF
TRBV30	-	TRBJ2-7	CAWSVNSEQYF
TRBV6-6	few	TRBJ2-2	CASSTPGQGVIGELFF
TRBV19	-	TRBJ1-2	CASSQRINYGYTF
TRBV5-4	-	TRBJ1-6	CASTLWEGLPNSPLHF
TRBV18	few	TRBJ2-6	CASSPVGFGANVLTF
TRBV7-6	-	TRBJ2-7	CASSSFIMGGDEQYF
TRBV28	-	TRBJ1-4	CASTPSGWKLFF
TRBV7-2	-	TRBJ2-2	CASSSSGLANTGELFF
TRBV7-9	-	TRBJ2-5	CASSFKLAGTFQETQYF
TRBV5-1	-	TRBJ2-5	CASRYQGEETQYF
TRBV4-3	-	TRBJ2-5	CASSPGQGVSETQYF
TRBV19	-	TRBJ1-5	CASRGTRSNQPQHF
TRBV27	-	TRBJ2-3	CASSLRSTRLGGTDTQYF
TRBV5-1	-	TRBJ2-5	CASSWTSGEETQYF
TRBV28	-	TRBJ1-5	CASSLGWNQPQHF
TRBV19	-	TRBJ1-1	CASSRAANTEAFF
TRBV29-1	once	TRBJ2-1	CSAQTGGSSNEQFF
TRBV19	-	TRBJ2-1	CASNEAVRGEQFF
TRBV28	-	TRBJ1-2	CASSLPNGYTF
TRBV4-2	-	TRBJ2-1	CASSQGDGRADEQFF
TRBV7-9	-	TRBJ2-4	CASSLTSGRGNIQYF